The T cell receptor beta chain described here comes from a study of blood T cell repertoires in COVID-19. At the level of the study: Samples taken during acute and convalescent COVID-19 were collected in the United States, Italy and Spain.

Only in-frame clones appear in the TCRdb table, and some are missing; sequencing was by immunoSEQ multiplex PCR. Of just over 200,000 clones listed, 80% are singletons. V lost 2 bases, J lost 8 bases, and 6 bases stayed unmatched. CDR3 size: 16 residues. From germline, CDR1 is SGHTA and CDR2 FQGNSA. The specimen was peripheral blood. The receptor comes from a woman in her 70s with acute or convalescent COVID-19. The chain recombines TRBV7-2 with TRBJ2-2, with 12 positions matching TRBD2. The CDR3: CASSLWLAGGLGELFF. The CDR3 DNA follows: TGTGCCAGCAGCTTATGGCTAGCGGGAGGGCTTGGGGAGCTGTTTTTT.